A selection of T cell receptor beta chains follows, all from one sample in a study of T-cell reconstitution after alpha-beta-depleted transplantation in children. TCRdb re-called the PCR reads through MiXCR, storing one row per CDR3 protein. The table lists roughly 570,000 distinct CDR3 sequences, 25% to 30% of them singletons. Sequences were derived from PBMCs, sampled before TCRalphabeta/CD19-depleted stem cell transplant. These receptors were collected from a boy under two years old with Wiskott-Aldrich syndrome, due to receive a stem cell transplant. Both conserved end residues are part of each CDR3. The D gene is left open where the match is weak. Size tells how often a clone was seen (once, few, many) or the class of an expanded clone, and some rows leave it out.

j_call clone_size v_call d_call cdr3_nt cdr3_aa
TRBJ2-7 few TRBV7-9 TRBD2 TGTGCCAGCAGCTTAGGGGGACTAGTTATCGAGCAGTACTTC CASSLGGLVIEQYF
TRBJ2-7 few TRBV12-3/TRBV12-4 TRBD1 TGTGCCAGCAGTTCCCGGGACAGAATCATCCGCGAGTACGAGCAGTACTTC CASSSRDRIIREYEQYF
TRBJ2-7 - TRBV9 - TGTGCCAGCAGCGAGGGCCACAGCTACGAGCAGTACTTC CASSEGHSYEQYF
TRBJ2-7 - TRBV9 - TGTGCCAGCAGCGTAGGGCCCCAGGGTGAGCAGTACTTC CASSVGPQGEQYF
TRBJ2-7 few TRBV21-1 - TGTGCCAGCAGAGTCCAGGACAGCCCAGACCTTTACTACGAGCAGTACTTC CASRVQDSPDLYYEQYF
TRBJ2-1 many TRBV5-1 TRBD2 TGTGCCAGCAGCTTTAGGACTAGCGGGAGCAATGAGCAGTTCTTC CASSFRTSGSNEQFF
TRBJ2-1 - TRBV5-1 TRBD2 TGCGCCAGCAGCTTGCCCCCAGCGGGAGGCAATGAGCAGTTCTTC CASSLPPAGGNEQFF
TRBJ2-5 - TRBV7-2 TRBD2 TGTGCCAGCAGCCCCCCGACTAGCGGGAGATCGGAGACCCAGTACTTC CASSPPTSGRSETQYF
TRBJ2-4 - TRBV12-3/TRBV12-4 TRBD2 TGTGCCAGCAGTTTTGCTCGCGGGAGCTTAAACATTCAGTACTTC CASSFARGSLNIQYF
TRBJ1-3 - TRBV4-2 - TGTGCCAGCAGCCAAGAAGGGGAGGGAAACACCATATATTTT CASSQEGEGNTIYF
TRBJ1-1 few TRBV5-6 - TGTGCCAGCAGCTTCCCTGGAGTTGGCACTGAAGCTTTCTTT CASSFPGVGTEAFF
TRBJ2-7 - TRBV13 TRBD1 TGTGCCAGCAGCCCTGGAGGACAGGGGAACTCCTACGAGCAGTACTTC CASSPGGQGNSYEQYF
TRBJ2-1 - TRBV6-2/TRBV6-3 - TGTGCCAGCAGGGGGTCCGGGAGTGGCCTTCTCAATGAGCAGTTCTTC CASRGSGSGLLNEQFF
TRBJ1-1 - TRBV6-1 - TGTGCCAGCAGTACGAGGGGGGGGGTCACTGAAGCTTTCTTT CASSTRGGVTEAFF
TRBJ1-4 few TRBV29-1 TRBD1 TGCAGCGCCTGGGACAGGAATGAAAAACTGTTTTTT CSAWDRNEKLFF
TRBJ1-2 - TRBV6-5 - TGTGCCAGCACCAACGGGGTTGGCTACACCTTC CASTNGVGYTF
TRBJ2-1 many TRBV5-1 TRBD2 TGTGCCAGCAGTTCGGGGCTAGCGGGAGTCAATGAGCAGTTCTTC CASSSGLAGVNEQFF
TRBJ2-1 few TRBV5-1 TRBD1 TGCGCCACTAGGGGACAGGGACCCTACAATGAGCAGTTCTTC CATRGQGPYNEQFF
TRBJ2-4 few TRBV15 - TGTGCCACCAGCAGAGTTGAAAACATTCAGTACTTC CATSRVENIQYF
TRBJ2-7 few TRBV25-1 - TGTGCCAGCAGTGAACGCCCGGACAGCTACGAGCAGTACTTC CASSERPDSYEQYF
TRBJ2-4 - TRBV7-2 - TGTGCCAGCAGCCAGGCTAGCGCAAGCATTCAGTACTTC CASSQASASIQYF
TRBJ2-7 - TRBV15 TRBD2 TGTGCCACCAGCAGAGGGACTAGCGGGACCCTCGGGCCGGACTTC CATSRGTSGTLGPDF
TRBJ2-1 few TRBV28 - TGTGCCAGCAGTTTGTTAATAGGGCTCTACAATGAGCAGTTCTTC CASSLLIGLYNEQFF
TRBJ2-1 - TRBV5-1 - TGCGCCAGCAGCTTTTTACGGGAGTGGGGTGAGCAGTTCTTC CASSFLREWGEQFF
TRBJ2-5 - TRBV4-2 - TGTGCCAGCAGCGGACAGGGGCGGGAGGAGGAGACCCAGTACTTC CASSGQGREEETQYF
TRBJ1-2 few TRBV20-1 - TGCAGTGCTAGCAGACAGAACTATGGCTACACCTTC CSASRQNYGYTF
TRBJ2-1 many TRBV13 - TGTGCCAGCAGGGCCGGCTCATCCTACAATGAGCAGTTCTTC CASRAGSSYNEQFF
TRBJ1-4 few TRBV4-2 - TGTGCCAGCAGCCAAGAGGGAAGGGGGGATGAAAAACTGTTTTTT CASSQEGRGDEKLFF
TRBJ2-3 - TRBV20-1 - TGCAGTGCTAGAGGGCAGGGTATTGGAGATACGCAGTATTTT CSARGQGIGDTQYF
TRBJ2-5 few TRBV5-1 - TGCGCCAGCTCGGACGACGGAGCGGAGACCCAGTACTTC CASSDDGAETQYF
TRBJ2-7 few TRBV4-1 - TGCGCCAGCAGCCAAGCGAGCACCTACGAGCAGTACTTC CASSQASTYEQYF
TRBJ2-2 few TRBV9 - TGTGCCAGCAGCCCCAGGGGAGTCACCGGGGAGCTGTTTTTT CASSPRGVTGELFF
TRBJ2-2 - TRBV5-1 TRBD2 TGCGCCAGCAGCTACACGGGAGGAAGCACCGGGGAGCTGTTTTTT CASSYTGGSTGELFF
TRBJ2-5 few TRBV20-1 - TGCAGTGCTAGAGTAGGAGTTGCGGTGGAGACCCAGTACTTC CSARVGVAVETQYF
TRBJ1-1 many TRBV10-3 TRBD1 TGTGCCATCAGTGTACAGGGGCCGAATAACACTGAAGCTTTCTTT CAISVQGPNNTEAFF
TRBJ2-3 few TRBV2 - TGTGCCAGCAATCGCAGGGTGACAGATACGCAGTATTTT CASNRRVTDTQYF
TRBJ1-6 - TRBV12-3/TRBV12-4 TRBD1 TGTGCCAGCAACTCCGGGACAGGATCAAGACCCCTCCACTTT CASNSGTGSRPLHF
TRBJ2-3 few TRBV12-3/TRBV12-4 TRBD2 TGTGCCAGCAGGTCGACTAGCGGGAGTCGAGATACGCAGTATTTT CASRSTSGSRDTQYF
TRBJ2-1 - TRBV10-1 TRBD2 TGCGCCAGCAGTGAATCTTATCCTAGCGGGGTCTACAATGAGCAGTTCTTC CASSESYPSGVYNEQFF
TRBJ2-7 - TRBV10-3 - TGTGCCATCAGTGATAAAAGTGAGCAGTACTTC CAISDKSEQYF
TRBJ2-3 - TRBV5-1 TRBD2 TGCGCCAGCAGCTGGGATGGGACTAGCGGGATAGATCCGCAGTATTTT CASSWDGTSGIDPQYF
TRBJ1-5 - TRBV7-9 - TGTGCCAGCAGCTTAGGCATAGGGGAGGGCAATCAGCCCCAGCATTTT CASSLGIGEGNQPQHF
TRBJ2-1 few TRBV25-1 TRBD2 TGTGCCAGCAGTGACGCTAGCGGCATGGAGGATGAGCAGTTCTTC CASSDASGMEDEQFF
TRBJ2-3 - TRBV7-2 - TGTGCCAGCAGCCGGTGGGACTTCACAGATACGCAGTATTTT CASSRWDFTDTQYF
TRBJ1-5 - TRBV5-1 - TGCGCCAGCAGCTTGGAGGGGGGCGGACAGCCCCAGCATTTT CASSLEGGGQPQHF
TRBJ2-1 few TRBV5-1 TRBD2 TGCGCCAGCAGCTTGATTCCAGCGGGGGGCTCCTACAATGAGCAGTTCTTC CASSLIPAGGSYNEQFF
TRBJ2-1 - TRBV12-3/TRBV12-4 TRBD2 TGTGCCAGCAGTGGGGCGACTAGCGGGACCTCAAATGAGCAGTTCTTC CASSGATSGTSNEQFF
TRBJ2-7 - TRBV4-1 - TGCGCCAGCAGCCGAGAGCTAGCTTCCACCTACGAGCAGTACTTC CASSRELASTYEQYF
TRBJ1-6 - TRBV19 - TGTGCCAGTAGTCCCCTAGGAGGATCGGGCTCCTATAATTCACCCCTCCACTTT CASSPLGGSGSYNSPLHF
TRBJ2-1 - TRBV5-1 - TGCGCCAGCAGCCCCGGGGTAGCAATCTACAATGAGCAGTTCTTC CASSPGVAIYNEQFF
TRBJ2-1 - TRBV7-9 - TGTGCCAGCAGCCTTGGGACTTTCCGTTCCTACAATGAGCAGTTCTTC CASSLGTFRSYNEQFF
TRBJ2-3 - TRBV20-1 - TGCAGTGCTAGTCTAGCGAGGATTGTCACAGATACGCAGTATTTT CSASLARIVTDTQYF
TRBJ2-1 few TRBV18 - TGTGCCAGCTCACCACCGTTAGGGAGCACCTACAATGAGCAGTTCTTC CASSPPLGSTYNEQFF
TRBJ2-2 few TRBV10-3 - TGTGCCATCAGTGAGTCTACAGGGACGAACACCGGGGAGCTGTTTTTT CAISESTGTNTGELFF
TRBJ2-1 - TRBV7-3 - TGTGCCAGCAGCTTAATAGTTGGCAATGAGCAGTTCTTC CASSLIVGNEQFF
TRBJ2-5 - TRBV24-1 TRBD2 TGTGCCACCAGTGAGCCGGGGGGAGAGACCCAGTACTTC CATSEPGGETQYF
TRBJ2-3 - TRBV12-3/TRBV12-4 - TGTGCCAGCAGTTTCGGCAGAATCACAGATACGCAGTATTTT CASSFGRITDTQYF
TRBJ2-5 - TRBV7-3 TRBD1 TGTGCCAGCAGCTCCGGGACAGGGGGGACCCAGTACTTC CASSSGTGGTQYF
TRBJ2-5 - TRBV29-1 TRBD2 TGCAGTGGGACTAGCGGAGAGACCCAGTACTTC CSGTSGETQYF